The 4 T cell receptor beta chains reported below all come from one sample, sequenced in a study of T cell responses to AZD1222 COVID-19 vaccine. The protocol was immunoSEQ multiplex PCR, while the TCRdb copy is restricted to in-frame clones and leaves out a portion. Among around 110,000 clones listed, about 90% were seen once. Sequences were derived from peripheral blood, sampled 28 days after the second AZD1222 dose. Receptors were obtained from an adult who received the AZD1222 COVID-19 vaccine.

The chain has TRBV29-1 and TRBJ2-2; 7 bases agree with TRBD1. V dropped 4 bases and J dropped 5; count of bases not matched to a gene: 16. The length of the CDR3 is 17 residues. In germline, CDR1 is SQVTM, CDR2 ANQGSEA. CDR3 in DNA: TGCAGCGTTGTCGACTTTATGTCGAACAGGGGAACCGGGGAGCTGTTTTTT. Translation: CSVVDFMSNRGTGELFF.

The chain employs TRBV3-1 (or the pseudogene TRBV3-2) and TRBJ2-2; either TRBD1 or TRBD2 may supply D (5 bases each). The germline V gene encodes CDR1 LGHDT and CDR2 YNNKEL (reference sequence). Trimming left V 3 bases short and J 4 bases short, with 9 bases between. The CDR3 is 14 amino acids. The CDR3 protein is CASSQGTSTGELFF. In nucleotides, the CDR3 is TGTGCCAGCAGCCAGGGGACGTCCACCGGGGAGCTGTTTTTT.

The gene calls are TRBV5-5 and TRBJ1-5; D is undetermined. The CDR3 contains 15 residues. Germline lookup yields CDR1 SGHKS and CDR2 YYEKEE (reference sequence). V gave up 0 bases and J gave up 4 bases, with 11 bases separating them. In nucleotides, the CDR3 is TGTGCCAGCAGCTTGGCCGGAGCAAATAATCAGCCCCAGCATTTT. As protein: CASSLAGANNQPQHF.

This rearrangement joins TRBV3-1 (or the pseudogene TRBV3-2) to TRBJ2-1; tentatively, D is TRBD2 (6 bases). The CDR3 sequence is 21 residues long. V shed 2 bases and J shed 9 bases, with 35 bases lying between them. Germline values: CDR1 LGHDT, CDR2 YNNKEL (reference sequence). In DNA form, the CDR3 reads TGTGCCAGCAGCCAAAAAGGGCGGACTTATGGTAGCGGACCCTTACGGGGTGAGCAGTTCTTC. This sequence encodes CASSQKGRTYGSGPLRGEQFF.